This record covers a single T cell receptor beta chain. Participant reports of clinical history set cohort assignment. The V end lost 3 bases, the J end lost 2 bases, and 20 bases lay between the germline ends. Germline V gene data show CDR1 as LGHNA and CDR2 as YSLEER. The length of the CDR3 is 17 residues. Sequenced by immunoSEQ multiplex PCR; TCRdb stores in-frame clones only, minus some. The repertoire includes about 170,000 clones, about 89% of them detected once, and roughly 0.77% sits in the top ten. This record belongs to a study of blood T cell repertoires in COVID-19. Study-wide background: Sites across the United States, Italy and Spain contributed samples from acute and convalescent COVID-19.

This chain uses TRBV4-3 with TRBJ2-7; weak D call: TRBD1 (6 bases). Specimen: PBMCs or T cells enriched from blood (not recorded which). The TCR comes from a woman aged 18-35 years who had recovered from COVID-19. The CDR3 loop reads CASSQPLDRFLPYEQYF. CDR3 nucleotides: TGCGCCAGCAGCCAGCCCCTCGACAGGTTTTTACCCTACGAGCAGTACTTC.